The 7 T cell receptor beta chains listed next were all sequenced from one sample in a study of monozygotic twins with inflammatory bowel disease. TCRdb re-called the 5' RACE reads and shows each CDR3 protein once, DNA omitted. The sample totals 420,000 or so distinct CDR3 sequences; its top ten clones hold 2% to 3%. The sequenced sample consisted of blood. These receptors originate from a human donor with ulcerative colitis or Crohn's disease, or a healthy co-twin of an affected twin (not recorded which).

The V gene is TRBV28, the J gene TRBJ1-5. Germline V gives CDR1 MDHEN, CDR2 SYDVKM. The length of the CDR3 is 15 residues. CDR3 in amino acids: CASSAYLGGNQPQHF.

The J gene is TRBJ2-4, the V gene TRBV6-5; the D gene TCRdb calls, TRBD2, cannot be checked with no DNA. Germline CDR1 and CDR2: MNHEY and SVGAGI. The CDR3 is made up of 18 amino acids. The CDR3: CASSYSREGWWAKNIQYF.

The gene calls are TRBV11-2 and TRBJ2-3; no DNA is available, so the TRBD1 call from TCRdb remains unchecked. This CDR3 comprises 15 residues. Germline values: CDR1 SGHAT, CDR2 FQNNGV. The CDR3: CASSFSPGSTDTQYF.

The rearrangement joins TRBV6-1 to TRBJ2-2; TCRdb calls TRBD2, which cannot be checked without DNA. Germline V lookup: CDR1 MNHNS, CDR2 SASEGT. This CDR3 spans 18 amino acids. CDR3: CASEGLAGGGRRAGELFF.

The chain carries TRBV11-1 and TRBJ1-1. CDR1 and CDR2 (germline): SGHAT, FQDESV (reference sequence). The length of the CDR3 is 15 residues. The CDR3 region is CASSSQNRVDTEAFF.

The V gene is TRBV12-3 or TRBV12-4, the J gene TRBJ1-5; as DNA is missing, the TRBD1 call by TCRdb cannot be tested. The CDR3 covers 16 residues. CDR3 sequence: CASKGSGQYSNQPQHF.

The CDR3 loop is CSARRVPNEKLFF. The chain couples TRBV29-1 to TRBJ1-4. The germline gives CDR1 SQVTM, CDR2 ANQGSEA. This CDR3 comprises 13 residues.